One and the same sample provided the 28 T cell receptor beta chains below, sequenced in a study of identical twins. Each CDR3 protein is one row after TCRdb ran MiXCR on the 5' RACE reads. Of fewer than 550,000 distinct CDR3 sequences listed, roughly 15% were seen once; the top ten hold roughly 0.4%. The same sample was also used in a study of yellow fever vaccine responses in identical twins.

Sequenced: CD4+ T cells sorted from blood. Every receptor here comes from a woman aged 18-35 years in good health.

This chain links TRBV7-9 with TRBJ2-4; TRBD1 matches at 8 bases. Germline loops: CDR1 SEHNR, CDR2 FQNEAQ (reference sequence). V trimming: 5 bases; J trimming: 1 base; junction bases outside the gene matches: 7. This CDR3 is 16 amino acids long. The CDR3, as DNA: TGTGCCAGCAGCCTACGACAGGGGTCCGCCAAAAACATTCAGTACTTC. As protein: CASSLRQGSAKNIQYF.

This rearrangement joins TRBV7-3 to TRBJ2-1, with D perhaps TRBD1 (5 bases). CDR3 length equals 17 residues. Germline V CDR1 and CDR2: SGHTA, FQGTGA. The V end was cut by 2 bases, the J end by 7 bases, with 21 bases between. As DNA, the CDR3 is TGTGCCAGCAGCTTATCCGCGCTGGCCCCCAGGGTTAATGAGCAGTTCTTC. It encodes CASSLSALAPRVNEQFF.

This clonotype was observed at least ten times. The chain is built from TRBV5-1 and TRBJ2-5, with TRBD1 identical over 8 bases. CDR3 length: 15 amino acids. Trimming at V came to 4 bases and at J to 0 bases, leaving 5 bases not matched to a gene. Germline V gives CDR1 SGHRS, CDR2 YFSETQ. The CDR3 DNA follows: TGCGCCAGCAGCCAAGGACAGGGTAACCAAGAGACCCAGTACTTC. It codes for CASSQGQGNQETQYF.

This chain joins TRBV28 and TRBJ2-6; D is unclear. This CDR3 region has 14 residues. Trimming shortened V by 3 bases and J by 2 bases, and 5 bases separated the two germline ends. CDR1 is MDHEN, CDR2 SYDVKM, per germline. Here the CDR3 reads CASSFFPGANVLTF. In nucleotides, the CDR3 is TGTGCCAGCAGTTTCTTTCCTGGGGCCAACGTCCTGACTTTC.

The count of this clonotype is one. V and J are TRBV12-3 or TRBV12-4 and TRBJ2-1; tentatively, D is TRBD2 (5 bases). The ends were cut back, 3 bases at V and 0 bases at J, with 12 bases in the middle. CDR3 length: 16 amino acids. The CDR3 loop reads CASSFSRLSSYNEQFF. The DNA for the CDR3 is TGTGCCAGCAGTTTCAGTAGACTAAGCTCCTACAATGAGCAGTTCTTC.

This rearrangement joins TRBV11-2 to TRBJ2-7, with 9 nucleotides matching TRBD1. The CDR3 is made up of 17 amino acids. J gave up 2 bases and V 4 bases, and 12 bases lay outside the gene matches. Germline loops: CDR1 SGHAT, CDR2 FQNNGV. CDR3 region: CASSSVGFRDRAYEQYV. In DNA form, the CDR3 reads TGTGCCAGCAGCTCCGTAGGCTTCCGGGACAGGGCCTACGAGCAGTACGTC.

The J gene is TRBJ2-7, the V gene TRBV12-3 or TRBV12-4; D is uncertain. The CDR3 length is 12 residues. The V gene lost 2 bases and the J gene lost 5 bases, with 7 bases spanning the gap. CDR3 sequence: CASSLMSHEQYF. CDR3 DNA sequence: TGTGCCAGCAGTTTAATGTCGCACGAGCAGTACTTC.

This clonotype was observed a few times. The rearrangement links TRBV5-6 to TRBJ2-1, with 7 positions matching TRBD2. Germline CDR1 SGHDT, CDR2 YYEEEE. The V segment lost 6 bases and the J segment 9 bases; nucleotides outside the gene matches: 15. The CDR3 is 15 residues long. In DNA form, the CDR3 reads TGTGCCAGCACCCCGCTGGGAGGGATCGGCTTTGAGCAGTTCTTC. Amino acids: CASTPLGGIGFEQFF.

CDR3: CASSPRSRLAGYNEQFF. CDR3 sequence (DNA): TGTGCCAGCAGCCCGAGAAGTCGACTAGCGGGGTACAATGAGCAGTTCTTC. V is TRBV7-8 and J is TRBJ2-1, with 11 bases fitting TRBD2. Germline V gene sequence: CDR1 SGHVS, CDR2 FQNEAQ. J was trimmed by 4 bases and V by 5 bases; bases with no gene match: 10. This CDR3 has 17 amino acids.

This clonotype was counted between two and nine times. The chain is built from TRBV3-1 and TRBJ2-7, with D perhaps matching TRBD1 (6 bases). V gave up 2 bases and J gave up 6 bases, with 11 bases separating them. The CDR3 length is 13 residues. CDR1 LGHDT and CDR2 YNNKEL come from the germline V gene (reference sequence). The CDR3, as DNA: TGTGCCAGCAGCCAAAGGTCGGACAGCGAGCAGTACGTC. It specifies CASSQRSDSEQYV.

This clonotype was seen a few times. The V call is TRBV3-1, the J call TRBJ1-5; 7 positions agree with TRBD1. The germline gives CDR1 LGHDT, CDR2 YNNKEL (reference sequence). The CDR3 consists of 16 residues. V trimming: 3 bases; J trimming: 4 bases; junction bases outside the gene matches: 9. This CDR3 is CASSHGQAPANQPQHF. The CDR3 DNA reads TGTGCCAGCAGCCACGGACAGGCGCCAGCGAATCAGCCCCAGCATTTT.

The rearrangement joins TRBV18 to TRBJ1-2, with 7 bases matching TRBD1. The CDR3 totals 15 residues. The germline V gene has CDR1 KGHSH and CDR2 LQKENI. V shed 0 bases, J shed 4 bases, and the junction held 5 bases outside the gene matches. The CDR3 nucleotides are TGTGCCAGCTCACCACCGACCACAGGGGTCTATGGCTACACCTTC. Its protein is CASSPPTTGVYGYTF.

This chain joins TRBV14 and TRBJ2-3, with D possibly TRBD2 on 7 matching bases. Per germline, CDR1 SGHDN and CDR2 FVKESK. This CDR3 region has 15 residues. The germline V and J ends were trimmed by 4 bases and 2 bases, with 13 bases remaining between them. This chain's CDR3 is CASSRGGGNTDTQYF. The CDR3 nucleotides are TGTGCCAGCAGCCGTGGCGGGGGCAACACAGATACGCAGTATTTT.

This clonotype has only a few counts. J is TRBJ1-1 and V is TRBV12-3 or TRBV12-4, with TRBD1 identical over 7 bases. V lost 6 bases to trimming and J lost 0 bases; unmatched junction nucleotides: 7. CDR3 length: 15 amino acids. The CDR3 nucleotides are TGTGCCAGCAGAGTCTTACAGGGGATGAACACTGAAGCTTTCTTT. Translation: CASRVLQGMNTEAFF.

As concerns this clonotype: A junction end diverges from the germline sequence, so it may reflect a read error. J is TRBJ2-5 and V is TRBV5-5; 7 bases fit TRBD2. The V gene's germline CDR1 is SGHKS and CDR2 YYEKEE (reference sequence). CDR3 length equals 16 residues. CDR3 amino acids: CASSLESGTQVETQYF. DNA of the CDR3: TGTGCCAGCAGTTTGGAAAGCGGGACTCAGGTGGAGACCCAGTACTTC.

In DNA, the CDR3 is TGCAGTGCTATAGGAGGGGGCTTGGGCACCGGGGAGCTGTTTTTT. It specifies CSAIGGGLGTGELFF. The rearrangement joins TRBV20-1 to TRBJ2-2; D may be TRBD1 (7 bases). The CDR3 runs to 15 residues. V was pared by 4 bases and J by 4 bases, with 16 bases between. Per germline, CDR1 DFQATT and CDR2 SNEGSKA (reference sequence).

There are a few counts of this clonotype. The chain links TRBV3-1 to TRBJ2-1, with TRBD2 matching 13 bases. CDR1 is LGHDT, CDR2 YNNKEL, per germline (reference sequence). V gave up 1 base and J gave up 10 bases; unmatched junction bases: 4. The CDR3 is made up of 15 amino acids. CDR3 residues: CASSQGTSGSKEQFF. DNA for the CDR3: TGTGCCAGCAGCCAAGGGACTAGCGGGAGTAAGGAGCAGTTCTTC.

This sequence joins TRBV12-3 or TRBV12-4 and TRBJ2-1, with a weak D call TRBD2 (5 bases). The CDR3 runs to 15 residues. The V gene lost 3 bases and the J gene lost 0 bases, with 9 bases spanning the gap. CDR3 residues: CASSFTGSSYNEQFF. The CDR3 DNA sequence: TGTGCCAGCAGTTTTACGGGAAGCTCCTACAATGAGCAGTTCTTC.

This clonotype was seen only a few times. V is TRBV7-3 and J is TRBJ2-2; 10 nucleotides agree with TRBD2. V was clipped by 2 bases and J by 0 bases; unmatched bases: 6. CDR3 length: 18 residues. CDR1 is SGHTA, CDR2 FQGTGA, per germline. CDR3 protein: CASSLFVAGGPNTGELFF. The CDR3 DNA reads as TGTGCCAGCAGCTTATTCGTAGCGGGAGGACCGAACACCGGGGAGCTGTTTTTT.

V and J are TRBV6-1 and TRBJ2-3; TRBD2 matches at 9 bases. Unmatched junction bases numbered 3, after V lost 5 bases and J lost 0 bases. CDR3 length: 15 amino acids. Germline V lookup: CDR1 MNHNS, CDR2 SASEGT. The CDR3 DNA reads TGTGCCAGCAGTCGACTAGCGGTTAGCACAGATACGCAGTATTTT. Translating gives CASSRLAVSTDTQYF.

This sequence joins TRBV24-1 and TRBJ2-1; 12 nucleotides agree with TRBD2. From germline, CDR1 is KGHDR and CDR2 SFDVKD. The CDR3 is 18 amino acids. V was clipped by 2 bases and J by 5 bases; unmatched bases: 9. CDR3 region: CATSDSDLAGGFDNEQFF. As DNA, the CDR3 is TGTGCCACCAGTGATTCGGACCTAGCGGGGGGGTTCGACAATGAGCAGTTCTTC.

CDR3 DNA sequence: TGTGCCAGCAGTGAGTCAGTTGGGACGGGGGGACCGACCCAGTACTTC. It translates to CASSESVGTGGPTQYF. This chain links TRBV2 with TRBJ2-5; 7 bases fit TRBD2. The CDR3 runs to 16 residues. In germline, CDR1 is SNHLY, CDR2 FYNNEI. V was clipped by 3 bases and J by 7 bases; unmatched bases: 14.

CDR3 sequence reads: CASSLDSWGLANTGELFF. CDR3 nucleotides: TGTGCCAGCAGCTTGGACTCTTGGGGGCTCGCGAACACCGGGGAGCTGTTTTTT. The genes are TRBV5-5 and TRBJ2-2, with a weak D call TRBD1 (6 bases). V lost 0 bases and J 0 bases, leaving 15 bases between the germline ends. The V gene's germline CDR1 is SGHKS and CDR2 YYEKEE (reference sequence). The CDR3 is made up of 18 amino acids. The full variable domain, with the rest looked up from reference TRBV5-5 and TRBJ2-2, is DAGVTQSPTHLIKTRGQQVTLRCSPISGHKSVSWYQQVLGQGPQFIFQYYEKEERGRGNFPDRFSARQFPNYSSELNVNALLLGDSALYLCASSLDSWGLANTGELFFGEGSRLTVL.

J is TRBJ1-2 and V is TRBV4-1, with D perhaps matching TRBD1 (5 bases). Germline CDR1 and CDR2: MGHRA and YSYEKL. The V end lost 10 bases, the J end lost 4 bases, and 13 bases lay between the germline ends. This CDR3 is built from 12 residues. CDR3 in amino acids: CAKMGRGYGYTF. CDR3 nucleotides: TGCGCCAAGATGGGGCGAGGCTATGGCTACACCTTC.

This clonotype was observed a few times. The genes are TRBV12-3 or TRBV12-4 and TRBJ2-3, with 9 bases aligning to TRBD2. V gave up 7 bases and J gave up 2 bases; unmatched junction bases: 4. The CDR3 length is 14 residues. The CDR3 DNA follows: TGTGCCAGCACCAAGCGGGGGGCCACAGATACGCAGTATTTT. Residues: CASTKRGATDTQYF.

This clonotype has a handful of counts. CDR3 residues: CASSFSEKLFF. The DNA of the CDR3 is TGTGCCAGCAGTTTTTCTGAAAAACTGTTTTTT. This sequence joins TRBV28 and TRBJ1-4; D unclear. This CDR3 comprises 11 residues. Germline values: CDR1 MDHEN, CDR2 SYDVKM. V dropped 3 bases and J dropped 7 bases, with 3 bases sitting between them.

This chain uses TRBV28 with TRBJ1-5, with TRBD1 matching over 9 bases. V shed 4 bases, J shed 6 bases, and the junction held 4 bases outside the gene matches. The germline CDR1 and CDR2 sequences are MDHEN and SYDVKM. The CDR3 is 14 residues long. For the CDR3, the DNA is TGTGCCAGCAGTTGGACAGGGGTGAGTCAGCCCCAGCATTTT. Its translation: CASSWTGVSQPQHF.

CDR3: CASSFSLFGNQPQHF. The CDR3 nucleotides read TGTGCCAGCAGTTTTTCGTTGTTCGGCAATCAGCCCCAGCATTTT. The chain employs TRBV12-3 or TRBV12-4 and TRBJ1-5; D is uncertain. V lost 3 bases to trimming and J lost 2 bases, with 11 bases between them. The CDR3 runs 15 residues.